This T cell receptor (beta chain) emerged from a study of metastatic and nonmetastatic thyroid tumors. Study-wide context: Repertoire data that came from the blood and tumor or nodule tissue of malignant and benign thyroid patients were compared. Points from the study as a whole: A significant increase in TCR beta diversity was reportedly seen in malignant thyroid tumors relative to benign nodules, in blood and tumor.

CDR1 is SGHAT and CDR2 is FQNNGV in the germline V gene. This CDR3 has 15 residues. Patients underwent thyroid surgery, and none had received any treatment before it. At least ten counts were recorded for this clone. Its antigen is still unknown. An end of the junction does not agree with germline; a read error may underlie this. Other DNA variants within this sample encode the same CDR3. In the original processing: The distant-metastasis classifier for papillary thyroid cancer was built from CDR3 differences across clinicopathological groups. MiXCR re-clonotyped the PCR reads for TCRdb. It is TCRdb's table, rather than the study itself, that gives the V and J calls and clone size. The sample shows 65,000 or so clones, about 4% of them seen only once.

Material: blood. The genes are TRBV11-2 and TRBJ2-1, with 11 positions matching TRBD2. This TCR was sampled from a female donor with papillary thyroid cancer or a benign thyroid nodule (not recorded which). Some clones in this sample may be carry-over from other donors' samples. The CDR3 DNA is TGTGCTAGCAGGCTAGCGGGAGGTGCCTACAATGAGCAGTTCTTC. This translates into CASRLAGGAYNEQFF.